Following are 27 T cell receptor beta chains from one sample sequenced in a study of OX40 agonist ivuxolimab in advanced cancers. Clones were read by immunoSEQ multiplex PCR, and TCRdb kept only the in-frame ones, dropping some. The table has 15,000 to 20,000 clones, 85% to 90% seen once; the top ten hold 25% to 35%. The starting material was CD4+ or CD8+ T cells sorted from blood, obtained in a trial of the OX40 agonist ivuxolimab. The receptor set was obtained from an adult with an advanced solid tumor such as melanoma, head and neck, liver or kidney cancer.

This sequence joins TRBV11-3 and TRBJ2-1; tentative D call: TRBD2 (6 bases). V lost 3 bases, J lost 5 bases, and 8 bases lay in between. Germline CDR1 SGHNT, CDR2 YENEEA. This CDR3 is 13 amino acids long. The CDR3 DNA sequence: TGTGCCAGCAGCTTGCGGGGAAACAATGAGCAGTTCTTC. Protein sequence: CASSLRGNNEQFF.

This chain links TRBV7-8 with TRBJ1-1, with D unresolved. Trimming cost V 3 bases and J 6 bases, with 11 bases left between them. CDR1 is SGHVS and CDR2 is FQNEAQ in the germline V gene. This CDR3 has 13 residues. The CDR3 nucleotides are TGTGCCAGCAGCTTCCAGGTGGGTTCTGAAGCTTTCTTT. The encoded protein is CASSFQVGSEAFF.

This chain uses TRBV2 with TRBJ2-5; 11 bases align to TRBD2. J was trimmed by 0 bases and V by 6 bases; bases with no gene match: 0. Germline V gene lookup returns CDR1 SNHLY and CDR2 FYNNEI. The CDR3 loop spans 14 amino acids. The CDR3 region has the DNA TGTGCCAGCAGGACTAGCGGGAACCAAGAGACCCAGTACTTC. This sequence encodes CASRTSGNQETQYF.

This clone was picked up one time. The CDR3 is CASSVYNEQFF. CDR3 nucleotide sequence: TGTGCCAGCAGCGTGTACAATGAGCAGTTCTTC. The chain couples TRBV7-9 to TRBJ2-1, with D unclear. Germline V CDR1 and CDR2: SEHNR, FQNEAQ (reference sequence). The length of the CDR3 is 11 residues. Deletions cut 5 bases from V and 4 bases from J, with 3 bases between.

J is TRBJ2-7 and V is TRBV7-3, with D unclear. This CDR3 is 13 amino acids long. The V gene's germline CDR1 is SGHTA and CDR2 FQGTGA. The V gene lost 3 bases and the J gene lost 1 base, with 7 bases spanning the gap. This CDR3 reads CASSFADSYEQYF. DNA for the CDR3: TGTGCCAGCAGCTTCGCGGATTCCTACGAGCAGTACTTC. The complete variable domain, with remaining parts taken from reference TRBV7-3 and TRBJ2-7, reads GAGVSQTPSNKVTEKGKYVELRCDPISGHTALYWYRQSLGQGPEFLIYFQGTGAADDSGLPNDRFFAVRPEGSVSTLKIQRTERGDSAVYLCASSFADSYEQYFGPGTRLTVT.

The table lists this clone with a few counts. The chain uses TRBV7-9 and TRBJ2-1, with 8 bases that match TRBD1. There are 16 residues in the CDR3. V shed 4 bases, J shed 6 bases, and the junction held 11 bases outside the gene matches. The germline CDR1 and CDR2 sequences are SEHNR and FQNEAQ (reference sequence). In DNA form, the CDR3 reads TGTGCCAGCAGCTCTGGGCTCCGGGACAGGATCAATGAGCAGTTCTTC. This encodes CASSSGLRDRINEQFF.

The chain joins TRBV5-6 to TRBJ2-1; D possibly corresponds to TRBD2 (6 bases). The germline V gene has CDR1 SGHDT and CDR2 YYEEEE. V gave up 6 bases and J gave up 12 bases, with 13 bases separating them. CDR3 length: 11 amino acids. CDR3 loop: CASKLRGLQFF. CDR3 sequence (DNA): TGTGCCAGCAAATTACGGGGACTGCAGTTCTTC.

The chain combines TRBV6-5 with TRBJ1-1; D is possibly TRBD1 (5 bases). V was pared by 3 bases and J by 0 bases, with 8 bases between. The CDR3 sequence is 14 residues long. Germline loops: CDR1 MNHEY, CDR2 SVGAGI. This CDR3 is CASSYADMNTEAFF. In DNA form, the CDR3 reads TGTGCCAGCAGTTATGCGGACATGAACACTGAAGCTTTCTTT.

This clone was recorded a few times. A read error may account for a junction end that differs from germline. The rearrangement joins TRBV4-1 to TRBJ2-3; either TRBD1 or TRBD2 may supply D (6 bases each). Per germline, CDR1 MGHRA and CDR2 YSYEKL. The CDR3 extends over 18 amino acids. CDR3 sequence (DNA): TGCGCCAGCAGCGAAGACTCCGCGGGGCTAGCAGGGGCAGATACGCAGTATTTT. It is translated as CASSEDSAGLAGADTQYF.

CDR3 sequence reads: CASSSYSSSYEQYF. CDR3 sequence (DNA): TGCGCCAGCAGCTCCTACAGCAGCTCCTACGAGCAGTACTTC. V usage is TRBV5-1 and J usage is TRBJ2-7; D remains unclear. Germline CDR1 is SGHRS and CDR2 is YFSETQ. This CDR3 has 14 amino acids. V was clipped by 3 bases and J by 0 bases, with 10 bases between them.

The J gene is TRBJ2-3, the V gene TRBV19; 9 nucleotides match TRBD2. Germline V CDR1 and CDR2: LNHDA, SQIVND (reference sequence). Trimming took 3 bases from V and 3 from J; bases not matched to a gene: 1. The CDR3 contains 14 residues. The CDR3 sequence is CASSISGGTDTQYF. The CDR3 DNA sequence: TGTGCCAGTAGTATTAGCGGGGGTACAGATACGCAGTATTTT.

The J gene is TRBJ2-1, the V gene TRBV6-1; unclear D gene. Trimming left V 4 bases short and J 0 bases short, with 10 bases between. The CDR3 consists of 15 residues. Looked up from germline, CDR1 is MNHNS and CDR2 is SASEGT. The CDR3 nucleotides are TGTGCCAGCAGTGCGAGCAGGAGCTCCTACAATGAGCAGTTCTTC. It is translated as CASSASRSSYNEQFF.

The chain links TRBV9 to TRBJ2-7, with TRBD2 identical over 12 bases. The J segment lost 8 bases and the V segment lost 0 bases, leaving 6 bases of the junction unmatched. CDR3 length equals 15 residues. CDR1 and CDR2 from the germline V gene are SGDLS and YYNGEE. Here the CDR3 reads CASSVEATSGGKQYF. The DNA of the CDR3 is TGTGCCAGCAGCGTAGAAGCGACTAGCGGGGGTAAGCAGTACTTC.

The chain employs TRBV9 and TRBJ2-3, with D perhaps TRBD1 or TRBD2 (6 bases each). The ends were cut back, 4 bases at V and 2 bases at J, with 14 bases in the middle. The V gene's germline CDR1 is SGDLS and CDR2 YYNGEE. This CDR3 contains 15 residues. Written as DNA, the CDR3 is TGTGCCAGCAGCCCCGAGGGGGGTCACACAGATACGCAGTATTTT. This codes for CASSPEGGHTDTQYF.

CDR3 coding DNA: TGTGCCAGCAGCGAAACATGGGATACGCAGTATTTT. It translates to CASSETWDTQYF. This chain uses TRBV9 with TRBJ2-3; D is unclear. Germline loops: CDR1 SGDLS, CDR2 YYNGEE. Trimming took off 3 bases at V and 6 bases at J, with 8 bases between the two ends. This CDR3 region has 12 residues.

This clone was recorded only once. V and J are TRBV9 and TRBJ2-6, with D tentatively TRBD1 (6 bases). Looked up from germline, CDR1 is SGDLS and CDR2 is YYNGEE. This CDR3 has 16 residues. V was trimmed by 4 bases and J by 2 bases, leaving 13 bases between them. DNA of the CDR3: TGTGCCAGCAGCACGCTGACAGGACCTGGGGCCAACGTCCTGACTTTC. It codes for CASSTLTGPGANVLTF.

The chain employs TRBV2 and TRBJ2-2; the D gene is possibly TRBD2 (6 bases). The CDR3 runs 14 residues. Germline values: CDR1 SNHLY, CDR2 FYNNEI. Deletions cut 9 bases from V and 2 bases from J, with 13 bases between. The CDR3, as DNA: TGTGCCAGTGGGCGCGGACTAAACACCGGGGAGCTGTTTTTT. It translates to CASGRGLNTGELFF. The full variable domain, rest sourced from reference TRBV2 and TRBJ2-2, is EPEVTQTPSHQVTQMGQEVILRCVPISNHLYFYWYRQILGQKVEFLVSFYNNEISEKSEIFDDQFSVERPDGSNFTLKIRSTKLEDSAMYFCASGRGLNTGELFFGEGSRLTVL.

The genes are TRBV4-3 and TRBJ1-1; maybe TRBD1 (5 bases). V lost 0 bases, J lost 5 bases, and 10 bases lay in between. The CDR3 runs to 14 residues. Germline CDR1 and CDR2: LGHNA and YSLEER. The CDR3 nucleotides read TGCGCCAGCAGCCAAGATAGGGGCCTTACTGAAGCTTTCTTT. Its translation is CASSQDRGLTEAFF.

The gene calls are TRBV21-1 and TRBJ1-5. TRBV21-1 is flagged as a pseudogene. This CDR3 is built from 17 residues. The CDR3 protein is CASSKAPTLHPDQPQHF. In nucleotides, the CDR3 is TGTGCCAGCAGCAAAGCCCCTACACTCCACCCGGATCAGCCCCAGCATTTT.

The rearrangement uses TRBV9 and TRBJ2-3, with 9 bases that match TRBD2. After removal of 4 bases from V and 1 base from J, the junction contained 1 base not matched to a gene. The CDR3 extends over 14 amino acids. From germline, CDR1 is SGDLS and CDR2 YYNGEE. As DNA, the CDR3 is TGTGCCAGCAGCCCTAGCGGGGGCACAGATACGCAGTATTTT. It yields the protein CASSPSGGTDTQYF.

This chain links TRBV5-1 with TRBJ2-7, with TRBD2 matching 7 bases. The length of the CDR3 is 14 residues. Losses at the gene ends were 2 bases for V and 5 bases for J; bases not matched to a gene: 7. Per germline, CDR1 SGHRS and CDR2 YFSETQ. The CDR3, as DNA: TGCGCCAGCAGCTTATCCGGCGGGAGCCACGAGCAGTACTTC. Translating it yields CASSLSGGSHEQYF.

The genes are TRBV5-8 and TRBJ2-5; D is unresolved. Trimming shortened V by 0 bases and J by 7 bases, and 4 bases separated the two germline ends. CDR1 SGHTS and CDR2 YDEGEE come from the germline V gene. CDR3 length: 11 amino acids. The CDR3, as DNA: TGTGCCAGCAGCTTGGAGGGGACCCAGTACTTC. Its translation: CASSLEGTQYF.

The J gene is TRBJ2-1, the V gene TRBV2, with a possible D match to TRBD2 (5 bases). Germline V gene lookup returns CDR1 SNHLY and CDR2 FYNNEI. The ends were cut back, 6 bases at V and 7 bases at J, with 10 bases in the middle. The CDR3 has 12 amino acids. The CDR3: CASRGSANEQFF. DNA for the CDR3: TGTGCCAGCAGGGGTAGCGCGAATGAGCAGTTCTTC. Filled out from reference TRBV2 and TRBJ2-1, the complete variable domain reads EPEVTQTPSHQVTQMGQEVILRCVPISNHLYFYWYRQILGQKVEFLVSFYNNEISEKSEIFDDQFSVERPDGSNFTLKIRSTKLEDSAMYFCASRGSANEQFFGPGTRLTVL.

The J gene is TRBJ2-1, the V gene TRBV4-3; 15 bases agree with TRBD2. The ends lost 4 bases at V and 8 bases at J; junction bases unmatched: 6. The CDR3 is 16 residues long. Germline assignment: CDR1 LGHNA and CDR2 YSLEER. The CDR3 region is CASSPGLAGGGDEQFF. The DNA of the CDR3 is TGCGCCAGCAGCCCCGGACTAGCGGGAGGGGGGGATGAGCAGTTCTTC.

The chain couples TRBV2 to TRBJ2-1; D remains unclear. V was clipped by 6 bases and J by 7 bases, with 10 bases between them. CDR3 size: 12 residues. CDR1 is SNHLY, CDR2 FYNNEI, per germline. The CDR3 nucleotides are TGTGCCAGCAGGGAGCGCCCTAATGAGCAGTTCTTC. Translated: CASRERPNEQFF.

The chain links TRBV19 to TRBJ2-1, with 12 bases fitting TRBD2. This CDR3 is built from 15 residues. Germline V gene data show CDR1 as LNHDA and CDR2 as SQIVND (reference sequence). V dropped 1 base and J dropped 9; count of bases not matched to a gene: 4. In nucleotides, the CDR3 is TGTGCCAGTAGTATAGTTCCTAGCGGGAGGGGTGAGCAGTTCTTC. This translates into CASSIVPSGRGEQFF.

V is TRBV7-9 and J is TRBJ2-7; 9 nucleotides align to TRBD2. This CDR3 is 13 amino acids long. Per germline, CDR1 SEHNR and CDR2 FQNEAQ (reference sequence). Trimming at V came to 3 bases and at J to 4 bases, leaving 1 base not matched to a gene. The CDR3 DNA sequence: TGTGCCAGCAGCTTGGGACTAGCTTACGAGCAGTACTTC. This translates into CASSLGLAYEQYF.